A single sample gave rise to the 29 T cell receptor beta chains below, sequenced in a study of blood T cells in healthy people across ages. Primers used in a second PCR of roughly 6 to 12 cycles were a sample-barcoded 5' primer and a J-beta primer mix. TCRdb re-analysed the 5' RACE reads in MiXCR, keeping a single row per CDR3 protein. The table records 800,000 to 1,300,000 distinct CDR3 sequences, 20% to 25% of them present only once. The sample was also reused in another study, on T cells of mothers and their children.

The sequencing input was blood. Receptors were obtained from a girl aged 2 to 10 in good health.

J is TRBJ2-7 and V is TRBV28; D gene uncertain. There are 13 residues in the CDR3. Germline V CDR1 and CDR2: MDHEN, SYDVKM. Trimming left V 3 bases short and J 3 bases short, with 9 bases between. CDR3 sequence: CASSLSVIYEQYF. The CDR3 region has the DNA TGTGCCAGCAGTTTGTCAGTGATCTACGAGCAGTACTTC.

The chain couples TRBV21-1 to TRBJ1-1; the table's D call of TRBD1 was not tested on the DNA. TRBV21-1 is flagged as a pseudogene. The CDR3 length is 14 residues. The chain's CDR3 is CASSKDRINTEAFF. The DNA for the CDR3 is TGTGCCAGCAGCAAGGACAGAATCAACACTGAAGCTTTCTTT.

The chain recombines TRBV6-2 or TRBV6-3 with TRBJ2-5; D may be TRBD1 (6 bases). The J call may be incorrect, as the DNA end agrees better with TRBJ2-7. The CDR3 has 14 amino acids. Germline V CDR1 and CDR2: MNHEY, SVGEGT. The CDR3 loop is CASNTQGPGYEQYF. CDR3 bases: TGTGCCAGCAACACCCAGGGGCCAGGCTACGAGCAGTACTTC.

The table lists this clonotype with a few counts. At one end, the junction sequence differs from germline, possibly due to a read error. The chain combines TRBV5-1 with TRBJ1-5; 9 bases are a match to TRBD1. CDR1 SGHRS and CDR2 YFSETQ come from the germline V gene. The CDR3 extends over 15 amino acids. CDR3 in amino acids: CAGSAGTGSGQPQHF. The DNA of the CDR3 is TGCGCCGGCAGTGCCGGGACAGGGTCGGGTCAGCCCCAGCATTTT. The full variable domain, with the rest looked up from reference TRBV5-1 and TRBJ1-5, is KAGVTQTPRYLIKTRGQQVTLSCSPISGHRSVSWYQQTPGQGLQFLFEYFSETQRNKGNFPGRFSGRQFSNSRSEMNVSTLELGDSALYLCAGSAGTGSGQPQHFGDGTRLSIL.

This chain uses TRBV15 with TRBJ1-1; possibly TRBD1 for D (5 bases). The length of the CDR3 is 13 residues. The germline CDR1 and CDR2 sequences are LNHNV and YYDKDF (reference sequence). V shed 4 bases and J shed 11 bases, with 17 bases lying between them. This CDR3 is CATSTPTGVQAFF. CDR3 DNA: TGTGCCACCAGCACTCCGACGGGGGTACAGGCTTTCTTT. The entire variable domain, with the rest obtained from reference TRBV15 and TRBJ1-1, is as follows: DAMVIQNPRYQVTQFGKPVTLSCSQTLNHNVMYWYQQKSSQAPKLLFHYYDKDFNNEADTPDNFQSRRPNTSFCFLDIRSPGLGDTAMYLCATSTPTGVQAFFGQGTRLTVV.

The CDR3 DNA follows: TGTGCCAGCAGCGTAGACCCGGGACAGGCGGGGACTGAAGCTTTCTTT. This sequence encodes CASSVDPGQAGTEAFF. The chain couples TRBV9 to TRBJ1-1, with 8 bases lining up with TRBD1. The germline V gene has CDR1 SGDLS and CDR2 YYNGEE. Unmatched junction bases numbered 9, after V lost 0 bases and J lost 5 bases. CDR3 length: 16 residues.

The CDR3 reads CASSQDGKTYEQYF. The CDR3 region has the DNA TGTGCCAGCAGCCAAGATGGGAAGACCTACGAGCAGTACTTC. This chain links TRBV4-2 with TRBJ2-7; no clear D. This CDR3 is built from 14 residues. Trimming took 0 bases from V and 2 from J, leaving 8 bases between them. Germline-derived CDR1 and CDR2 are LGHNA and YNFKEQ.

This clonotype was observed a few times. V gene TRBV2 combines with J gene TRBJ2-5; no clear D. CDR1 and CDR2 from the germline V gene are SNHLY and FYNNEI. The CDR3 is 15 amino acids. V was pared by 7 bases and J by 5 bases, with 20 bases between. CDR3 region: CASTDAGRALETQYF. The CDR3 nucleotides read TGTGCCAGCACGGATGCCGGGCGTGCTCTGGAGACCCAGTACTTC.

Comments on this clonotype: One end of the junction fails to match germline, which may point to a read error. CDR3 nucleotide sequence: TGTGCTAGCAGCGCCAGTCCGGGTGGAGAGACCCAGTACTTC. This encodes CASSASPGGETQYF. V and J are TRBV7-7 and TRBJ2-5; D is undetermined. Germline CDR1 is SSHAT and CDR2 is FNYEAQ (reference sequence). This CDR3 contains 14 residues.

V usage is TRBV5-6 and J usage is TRBJ2-1; no firm D call. Gene TRBJ2-7 matches the end of the DNA better, so the J call may be wrong. Per germline, CDR1 SGHDT and CDR2 YYEEEE. The CDR3 is made up of 14 amino acids. CDR3 sequence: CASSFGSEPYEQYF. CDR3 nucleotide sequence: TGTGCCAGCAGCTTCGGAAGCGAGCCCTACGAGCAGTACTTC.

At least ten counts were recorded for this clonotype. DNA for the CDR3: TGTGCCAGCAGCTTTGTGGATACGCAGTATTTT. Its translation: CASSFVDTQYF. The chain is built from TRBV7-2 and TRBJ2-3; D not resolved. CDR3 length: 11 residues. V lost 3 bases to trimming and J lost 6 bases, with 4 bases between them. CDR1 and CDR2 (germline): SGHTA, FQGNSA.

This chain joins TRBV7-9 and TRBJ1-1; D gene unclear. The CDR3 contains 15 residues. V was shortened by 5 bases and J by 7 bases, with 20 bases between the two germline ends. Germline lookup yields CDR1 SEHNR and CDR2 FQNEAQ (reference sequence). CDR3 in amino acids: CASSPSSARQDEAFF. CDR3 DNA: TGTGCCAGCAGCCCATCCTCAGCTAGGCAGGATGAAGCTTTCTTT.

In the case of this clonotype: At one end the junction does not follow the germline gene, possibly because of a read error. V gene TRBV6-6 combines with J gene TRBJ2-5, with D possibly matching TRBD2 (5 bases). Germline V lookup: CDR1 MNHNY, CDR2 SVGAGI (reference sequence). The CDR3 has 14 residues. CDR3 sequence (DNA): TGTGCCAGCAGTTACGAAGCGGACCAAGAGACCCAGCACTTC. Protein sequence: CASSYEADQETQHF.

The table lists this clonotype with a few counts. The rearrangement joins TRBV20-1 to TRBJ2-5, with 11 bases fitting TRBD2. The J call could be wrong; TRBJ2-1 is a better fit for the DNA end. Germline V gene lookup returns CDR1 DFQATT and CDR2 SNEGSKA (reference sequence). The CDR3 is 16 residues long. CDR3 nucleotides: TGCAGTGCTAGGATTAGCGGGAGGGGAACGTCCGGGGAGCAGTTCTTC. This codes for CSARISGRGTSGEQFF.

This clonotype was recorded a few times. The chain couples TRBV27 to TRBJ1-3; 7 bases are a match to TRBD1. CDR3 length: 14 residues. Germline CDR1 is MNHEY and CDR2 is SMNVEV (reference sequence). The trim removed 4 bases at V and 7 bases at J, leaving 7 bases unmatched. CDR3 residues: CASSSTGYGNTIYF. The CDR3 DNA reads as TGTGCCAGCAGTTCGACAGGGTACGGGAACACCATATATTTT.

V is TRBV2 and J is TRBJ1-2; D is unclear. Trimming left V 4 bases short and J 7 bases short, with 22 bases between. The CDR3 is 16 amino acids. Germline V gene sequence: CDR1 SNHLY, CDR2 FYNNEI. CDR3 DNA sequence: TGTGCCAGCAGTGTAATCGGGAGACCCCGGGATATTGGCTACACCTTC. Encoded protein: CASSVIGRPRDIGYTF.

V and J are TRBV9 and TRBJ2-7; 9 bases agree with TRBD2. CDR1 is SGDLS and CDR2 is YYNGEE in the germline V gene. With V trimmed by 0 bases and J by 3 bases, 4 bases remained unmatched. This CDR3 contains 15 residues. The CDR3 loop is CASSVDLTSGYEQYF. The CDR3 region has the DNA TGTGCCAGCAGCGTAGACCTGACTAGCGGCTACGAGCAGTACTTC.

This clonotype has only a few counts. The chain carries TRBV5-1 and TRBJ2-7, with 7 nucleotides matching TRBD2. CDR1 is SGHRS, CDR2 YFSETQ, per germline. The CDR3 spans 15 residues. Trimming removed 0 bases from V and 5 bases from J; junction bases left unmatched: 8. CDR3 in amino acids: CASSLVGREFDEQYF. The DNA for the CDR3 is TGCGCCAGCAGCTTGGTAGGGCGGGAGTTCGACGAGCAGTACTTC.

The chain joins TRBV29-1 to TRBJ2-7; D ambiguous. The CDR3 is 12 residues long. The V and J ends lost 5 bases and 0 bases respectively, with 8 bases between them. Germline assignment: CDR1 SQVTM and CDR2 ANQGSEA. The chain's CDR3 is CSVTVSSYEQYF. The CDR3 region has the DNA TGCAGCGTTACCGTTAGCTCCTACGAGCAGTACTTC.

This clonotype was observed a handful of times. The rearrangement uses TRBV6-4 and TRBJ2-1; 12 bases fit TRBD2. Trimming at V came to 4 bases and at J to 6 bases, leaving 1 base not matched to a gene. Germline CDR1 is MRHNA and CDR2 is SNTAGT. This CDR3 contains 14 residues. CDR3 in amino acids: CASSASGGANEQFF. CDR3 sequence (DNA): TGTGCCAGCAGTGCTAGCGGGGGGGCCAATGAGCAGTTCTTC.

This clonotype was counted a few times. Mismatch with germline at one junction end may stem from a read error. The V and J genes are TRBV28 and TRBJ1-3; D is possibly TRBD1 (6 bases). The CDR3 extends over 16 amino acids. Per the germline V gene, CDR1 is MDHEN and CDR2 is SYDVKM. The CDR3 nucleotides read TGTGCCGGCAGTCTACCTGAGACAGGAGCTGGAAACACCATATATTTT. It codes for CAGSLPETGAGNTIYF.

This clonotype was recorded a few times. The chain's CDR3 is CASSGLGAGDNYNEQFF. DNA for the CDR3: TGTGCCAGCAGCGGACTAGGGGCGGGAGACAACTACAATGAGCAGTTCTTC. The chain combines TRBV13 with TRBJ2-1; the match to TRBD2 covers 7 bases. Germline V CDR1 and CDR2: PRHDT, FYEKMQ (reference sequence). The CDR3 has 17 residues. After removal of 5 bases from V and 3 bases from J, the junction contained 13 bases not matched to a gene.

This clonotype was seen only a few times. The genes are TRBV6-6 and TRBJ2-5, with D perhaps matching TRBD2 (5 bases). Germline assignment: CDR1 MNHNY and CDR2 SVGAGI (reference sequence). Deletions cut 8 bases from V and 2 bases from J, with 6 bases between. This CDR3 region has 11 residues. CDR3 sequence (DNA): TGTGCCAGCCAGCGGCAAGAGACCCAGTACTTC. Its protein is CASQRQETQYF.

The chain has TRBV29-1 and TRBJ2-3; D is unclear. CDR3 length equals 13 residues. CDR1 is SQVTM, CDR2 ANQGSEA, per germline. V lost 6 bases to trimming and J lost 1 base, with 11 bases between them. CDR3: CSVDVVGTDTQYF. The CDR3 coding sequence is TGCAGCGTCGACGTGGTGGGCACAGATACGCAGTATTTT.

About this clonotype itself: Mismatch with germline at one junction end may stem from a read error. The rearrangement joins TRBV6-4 to TRBJ2-2, with 7 bases identical to TRBD1. The V gene's germline CDR1 is MRHNA and CDR2 SNTAGT. CDR3 length equals 14 residues. The CDR3 region is CASSARTGTGELFF. CDR3 sequence (DNA): TGTGCCAGCAGTGCTCGGACAGGCACCGGAGAGCTGTTTTTT.

The J gene is TRBJ2-3, the V gene TRBV29-1, with D hard to call. Germline V gene sequence: CDR1 SQVTM, CDR2 ANQGSEA. CDR3 size: 11 residues. Trimming shortened V by 8 bases and J by 2 bases, and 8 bases separated the two germline ends. CDR3 region: CSSHNTDTQYF. In DNA, the CDR3 is TGCAGCAGTCACAACACAGATACGCAGTATTTT.

This clonotype was seen a few times. The rearrangement uses TRBV29-1 and TRBJ2-5, with TRBD2 matching over 7 bases. J gave up 0 bases and V 4 bases, and 2 bases lay outside the gene matches. Germline CDR1 SQVTM, CDR2 ANQGSEA. This CDR3 has 13 amino acids. In DNA form, the CDR3 reads TGCAGCGTTGCTAGCGGCAACCAAGAGACCCAGTACTTC. Its translation is CSVASGNQETQYF.

In its sample, this clonotype was seen a few times. The chain is built from TRBV7-3 and TRBJ1-3; a weak D match, TRBD1 (5 bases). With 5 bases removed from V and 8 bases from J, the gap between germline ends came to 19 bases. Looked up from germline, CDR1 is SGHTA and CDR2 is FQGTGA. The CDR3 runs to 15 residues. CDR3 DNA sequence: TGTGCCAGCAGCCCGACTGGGGGAGTGAGCGACACCATATATTTT. Its translation is CASSPTGGVSDTIYF.

This chain joins TRBV5-1 and TRBJ2-2, with 10 positions matching TRBD1. V was clipped by 7 bases and J by 5 bases; unmatched bases: 5. CDR3 size: 14 residues. The V gene's germline CDR1 is SGHRS and CDR2 YFSETQ. CDR3: CASWDRGRTGELFF. The DNA for the CDR3 is TGCGCCAGCTGGGACAGGGGAAGAACCGGGGAGCTGTTTTTT.